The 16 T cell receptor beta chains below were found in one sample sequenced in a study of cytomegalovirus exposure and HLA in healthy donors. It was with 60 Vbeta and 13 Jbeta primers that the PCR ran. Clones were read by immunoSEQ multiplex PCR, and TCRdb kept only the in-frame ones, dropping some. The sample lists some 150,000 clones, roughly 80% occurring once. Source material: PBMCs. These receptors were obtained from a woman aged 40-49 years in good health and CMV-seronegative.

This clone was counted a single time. CDR3 in DNA: TGCAGCGTGGGCGCCGAGCAGTACTTC. It encodes CSVGAEQYF. The chain links TRBV20-1 to TRBJ2-7; D remains unclear. The CDR3 covers 9 residues. CDR1 is DFQATT and CDR2 is SNEGSKA in the germline V gene (reference sequence).

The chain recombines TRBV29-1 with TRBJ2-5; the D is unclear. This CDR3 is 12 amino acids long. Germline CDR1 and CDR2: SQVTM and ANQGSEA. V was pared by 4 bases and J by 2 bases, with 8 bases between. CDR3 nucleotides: TGCAGCGTTGGCAGGTTACAAGAGACCCAGTACTTC. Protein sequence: CSVGRLQETQYF.

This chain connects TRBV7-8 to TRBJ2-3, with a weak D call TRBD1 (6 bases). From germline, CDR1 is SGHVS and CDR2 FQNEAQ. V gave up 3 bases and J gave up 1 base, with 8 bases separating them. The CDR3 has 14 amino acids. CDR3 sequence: CASSFEGGTDTQYF. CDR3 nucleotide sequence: TGTGCCAGCAGCTTCGAGGGGGGCACAGATACGCAGTATTTT.

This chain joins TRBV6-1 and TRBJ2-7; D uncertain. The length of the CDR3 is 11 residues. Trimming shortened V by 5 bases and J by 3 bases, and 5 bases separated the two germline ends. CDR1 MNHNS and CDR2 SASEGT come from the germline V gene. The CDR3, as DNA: TGTGCCAGCAGTCCTCTCTACGAGCAGTACTTC. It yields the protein CASSPLYEQYF.

This CDR3 is CASSDTGDHSYNEQFF. Here the CDR3 DNA reads TGTGCCAGCAGCGATACAGGGGACCACTCCTACAATGAGCAGTTCTTC. This sequence joins TRBV6-6 and TRBJ2-1, with 7 bases lining up with TRBD1. The CDR3 extends over 16 amino acids. V shed 6 bases, J shed 0 bases, and the junction held 8 bases outside the gene matches. Germline V gene lookup returns CDR1 MNHNY and CDR2 SVGAGI (reference sequence).

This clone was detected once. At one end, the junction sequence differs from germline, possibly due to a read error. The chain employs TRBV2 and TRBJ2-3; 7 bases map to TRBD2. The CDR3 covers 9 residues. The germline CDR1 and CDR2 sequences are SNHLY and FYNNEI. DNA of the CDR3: TGTGCCAGCAGTGTCGGGACTATTTTT. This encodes CASSVGTIF.

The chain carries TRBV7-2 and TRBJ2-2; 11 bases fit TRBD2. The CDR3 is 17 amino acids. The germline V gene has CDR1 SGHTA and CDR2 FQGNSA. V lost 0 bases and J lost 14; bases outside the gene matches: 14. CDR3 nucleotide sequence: TGTGCCAGCAGCTTAGCGACGCTAGCGGGGGGACCTAGGGCCCTGTTTTTT. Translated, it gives CASSLATLAGGPRALFF.

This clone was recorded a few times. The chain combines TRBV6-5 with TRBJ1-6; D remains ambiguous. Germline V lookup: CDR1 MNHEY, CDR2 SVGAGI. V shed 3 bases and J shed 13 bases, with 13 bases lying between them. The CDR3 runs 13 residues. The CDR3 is CASSYGAVPPLHF. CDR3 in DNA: TGTGCCAGCAGTTATGGCGCGGTGCCGCCCCTCCACTTT.

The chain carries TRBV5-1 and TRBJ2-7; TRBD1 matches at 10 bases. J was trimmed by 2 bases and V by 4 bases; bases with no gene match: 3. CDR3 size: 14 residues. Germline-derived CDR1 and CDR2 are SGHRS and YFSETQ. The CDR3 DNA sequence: TGCGCCAGCAGCCCCGGGACAGGGGCCTACGAGCAGTACTTC. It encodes CASSPGTGAYEQYF.

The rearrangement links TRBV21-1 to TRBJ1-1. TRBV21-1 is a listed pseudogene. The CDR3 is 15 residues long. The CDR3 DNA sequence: TGTGCCAGCAACAAACCGGGACACGGGAGGACTGAAGCTTTCTTT. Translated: CASNKPGHGRTEAFF.

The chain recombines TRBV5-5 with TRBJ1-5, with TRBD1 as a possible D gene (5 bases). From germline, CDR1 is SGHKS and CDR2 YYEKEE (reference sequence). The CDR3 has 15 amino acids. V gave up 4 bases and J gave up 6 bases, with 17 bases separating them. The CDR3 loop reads CASSPVQGPIQPQHF. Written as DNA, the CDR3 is TGTGCCAGCAGCCCCGTGCAGGGCCCGATTCAGCCCCAGCATTTT.

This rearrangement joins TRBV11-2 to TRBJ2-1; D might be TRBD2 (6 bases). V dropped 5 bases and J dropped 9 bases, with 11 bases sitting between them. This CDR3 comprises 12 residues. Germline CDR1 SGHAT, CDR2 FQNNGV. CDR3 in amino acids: CASSRGGGEQFF. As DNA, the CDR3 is TGTGCCAGCAGCCGGGGAGGAGGTGAGCAGTTCTTC.

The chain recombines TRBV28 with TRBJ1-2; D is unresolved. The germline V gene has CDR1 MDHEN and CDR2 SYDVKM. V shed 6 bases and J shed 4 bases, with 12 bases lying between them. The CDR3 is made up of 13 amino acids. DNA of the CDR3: TGTGCCAGCAGATACCCGGCGGTCTATGGCTACACCTTC. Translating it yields CASRYPAVYGYTF.

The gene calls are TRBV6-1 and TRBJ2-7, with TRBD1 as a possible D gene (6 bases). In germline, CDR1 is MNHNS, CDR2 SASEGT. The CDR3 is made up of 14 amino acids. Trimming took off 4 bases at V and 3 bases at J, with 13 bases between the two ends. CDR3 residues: CASSGGRGSYEQYF. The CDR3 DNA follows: TGTGCCAGCAGTGGTGGCAGGGGAAGCTACGAGCAGTACTTC.

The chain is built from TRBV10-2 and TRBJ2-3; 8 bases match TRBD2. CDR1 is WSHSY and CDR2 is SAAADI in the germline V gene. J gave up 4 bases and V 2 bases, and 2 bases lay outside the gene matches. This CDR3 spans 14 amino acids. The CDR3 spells CASSERGGPDTQYF. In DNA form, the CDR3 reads TGCGCCAGCAGTGAGCGGGGGGGCCCAGATACGCAGTATTTT.

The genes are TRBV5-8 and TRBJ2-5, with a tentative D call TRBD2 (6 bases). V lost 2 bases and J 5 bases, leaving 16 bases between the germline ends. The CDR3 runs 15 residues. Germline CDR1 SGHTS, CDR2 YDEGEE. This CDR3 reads CASSLGTGTWETQYF. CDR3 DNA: TGTGCCAGCAGCTTAGGCACCGGGACTTGGGAGACCCAGTACTTC.